Listed below are T cell receptor beta chains from one sample, sequenced in a study of human T cells and chemical hapten exposure. TCRdb passed the RACE reads through MiXCR, listing each CDR3 protein once. The sample contains just over 350,000 distinct CDR3 sequences, under 6.5% of which appear only once. This specimen was whole blood, taken in connection with sensitization to the hapten diphenylcyclopropenone (DPC). The receptors were gathered from a woman between 18 and 30 years old with alopecia areata. Some clones in this sample may be carry-over from other donors' samples. Both conserved end residues are part of each CDR3. A D gene is named only where the DNA matches it firmly. The size field is filled for only some rows; it gives once, few, many or a size class.

D gene: NA
V gene: TRBV18
J gene: TRBJ1-2
clone size: few
CDR3 protein: CASSLGAGAGNGYTF
CDR3 DNA: TGTGCCAGCTCACTCGGGGCAGGGGCCGGGAATGGCTACACCTTC

D gene: NA
V gene: TRBV7-2
J gene: TRBJ1-5
clone size: many
CDR3 protein: CASSLGAHLNQPQHF
CDR3 DNA: TGTGCCAGCAGCTTAGGGGCCCACCTTAATCAGCCCCAGCATTTT

D gene: NA
V gene: TRBV29-1
J gene: TRBJ1-2
clone size: few
CDR3 protein: CSVEDLPGFPNYGYTF
CDR3 DNA: TGCAGCGTTGAAGATTTACCAGGATTCCCTAACTATGGCTACACCTTC

D gene: TRBD1
V gene: TRBV12-3/TRBV12-4
J gene: TRBJ2-1
clone size: few
CDR3 protein: CASSPGGTGVIMGQFF
CDR3 DNA: TGTGCCAGCAGTCCCGGGGGGACAGGGGTCATCATGGGGCAGTTCTTC

D gene: TRBD1
V gene: TRBV7-9
J gene: TRBJ1-2
clone size: many
CDR3 protein: CASSPEDRAYGYTF
CDR3 DNA: TGTGCCAGCAGCCCAGAAGACAGGGCATATGGCTACACCTTC

D gene: NA
V gene: TRBV2
J gene: TRBJ1-1
clone size: few
CDR3 protein: CASSETSLEAFF
CDR3 DNA: TGTGCCAGCAGCGAGACATCCTTAGAAGCTTTCTTT

D gene: NA
V gene: TRBV5-1
J gene: TRBJ1-1
clone size: few
CDR3 protein: CASSLEGSGTTEAFF
CDR3 DNA: TGCGCCAGCAGCTTGGAGGGATCAGGGACCACTGAAGCTTTCTTT

D gene: NA
V gene: TRBV6-6
J gene: TRBJ2-1
clone size: NA
CDR3 protein: CASSPLGAGVDEQFF
CDR3 DNA: TGTGCCAGCAGTCCTCTAGGGGCAGGGGTGGATGAGCAGTTCTTC

D gene: NA
V gene: TRBV6-5
J gene: TRBJ1-2
clone size: many
CDR3 protein: CASRTSLVNYGYTF
CDR3 DNA: TGTGCCAGCAGGACTTCCCTCGTGAACTATGGCTACACCTTC

D gene: NA
V gene: TRBV4-3
J gene: TRBJ1-1
clone size: NA
CDR3 protein: CASSQRTTDFIEAFF
CDR3 DNA: TGCGCCAGCAGCCAACGAACGACGGACTTTATTGAAGCTTTCTTT

D gene: NA
V gene: TRBV29-1
J gene: TRBJ1-1
clone size: many
CDR3 protein: CSGVGAEAFF
CDR3 DNA: TGCAGCGGGGTAGGGGCAGAAGCTTTCTTT

D gene: NA
V gene: TRBV9
J gene: TRBJ2-7
clone size: NA
CDR3 protein: CASSVAAGAAYEQYF
CDR3 DNA: TGTGCCAGCAGCGTAGCGGCGGGGGCGGCCTACGAGCAGTACTTC

D gene: NA
V gene: TRBV12-5
J gene: TRBJ1-1
clone size: many
CDR3 protein: CASGLLGNTEAFF
CDR3 DNA: TGTGCTAGTGGTTTGCTGGGGAACACTGAAGCTTTCTTT

D gene: TRBD1
V gene: TRBV2
J gene: TRBJ1-2
clone size: few
CDR3 protein: CASSETGEYGYTF
CDR3 DNA: TGTGCCAGCAGTGAAACAGGGGAATATGGCTACACCTTC

D gene: TRBD2
V gene: TRBV12-3/TRBV12-4
J gene: TRBJ2-5
clone size: few
CDR3 protein: CASSKNGGTKTQYF
CDR3 DNA: TGTGCCAGCAGTAAAAACGGGGGGACCAAGACCCAGTACTTC

D gene: NA
V gene: TRBV20-1
J gene: TRBJ1-1
clone size: many
CDR3 protein: CSASLQENTEAFF
CDR3 DNA: TGCAGTGCCTCACTACAGGAGAACACTGAAGCTTTCTTT

D gene: NA
V gene: TRBV6-6
J gene: TRBJ1-2
clone size: many
CDR3 protein: CASGGGNYGYTF
CDR3 DNA: TGTGCCAGCGGCGGGGGAAACTATGGCTACACCTTC

D gene: TRBD1
V gene: TRBV28
J gene: TRBJ1-2
clone size: many
CDR3 protein: CASSLIQGSGYTF
CDR3 DNA: TGTGCCAGCAGTTTAATACAGGGGAGCGGCTACACCTTC

D gene: NA
V gene: TRBV20-1
J gene: TRBJ1-2
clone size: few
CDR3 protein: CSASEADGRVGYTF
CDR3 DNA: TGCAGTGCTAGTGAAGCGGACGGTAGAGTTGGCTACACCTTC

D gene: NA
V gene: TRBV6-5
J gene: TRBJ2-7
clone size: few
CDR3 protein: CASSGGDGTYEQYF
CDR3 DNA: TGTGCCAGCAGCGGCGGGGACGGAACCTACGAGCAGTACTTC

D gene: NA
V gene: TRBV6-2/TRBV6-3
J gene: TRBJ2-5
clone size: few
CDR3 protein: CASSYSKETQYF
CDR3 DNA: TGTGCCAGCAGTTACTCGAAAGAGACCCAGTACTTC

D gene: NA
V gene: TRBV6-6
J gene: TRBJ1-1
clone size: many
CDR3 protein: CASRRAGSGTEAFF
CDR3 DNA: TGTGCCAGCAGGCGGGCGGGAAGCGGCACTGAAGCTTTCTTT

D gene: NA
V gene: TRBV19
J gene: TRBJ1-5
clone size: few
CDR3 protein: CASSFPGSGFQPQHF
CDR3 DNA: TGTGCCAGTAGTTTCCCTGGGTCGGGGTTCCAGCCCCAGCATTTT

D gene: TRBD1
V gene: TRBV27
J gene: TRBJ1-2
clone size: NA
CDR3 protein: CASSLKGQGNYGYTF
CDR3 DNA: TGTGCCAGCAGTTTAAAGGGACAGGGTAACTATGGCTACACCTTC

D gene: NA
V gene: TRBV10-3
J gene: TRBJ2-3
clone size: few
CDR3 protein: CAASSGGATDTQYF
CDR3 DNA: TGTGCCGCATCATCTGGCGGGGCCACAGATACGCAGTATTTT

D gene: NA
V gene: TRBV6-5
J gene: TRBJ1-1
clone size: many
CDR3 protein: CASRRAGGEAFF
CDR3 DNA: TGTGCCAGCAGGAGGGCCGGGGGGGAAGCTTTCTTT

D gene: NA
V gene: TRBV5-4
J gene: TRBJ2-1
clone size: few
CDR3 protein: CASTPSGYSYNEQFF
CDR3 DNA: TGTGCCAGCACCCCCTCGGGGTATAGCTACAATGAGCAGTTCTTC

D gene: NA
V gene: TRBV7-2
J gene: TRBJ2-7
clone size: NA
CDR3 protein: CASSLVFNEQYF
CDR3 DNA: TGTGCCAGCAGCTTAGTCTTCAACGAGCAGTACTTC

D gene: TRBD1
V gene: TRBV7-9
J gene: TRBJ1-1
clone size: NA
CDR3 protein: CASSFGDREAFF
CDR3 DNA: TGTGCCAGCAGCTTTGGGGACAGAGAAGCTTTCTTT

D gene: NA
V gene: TRBV6-6
J gene: TRBJ2-1
clone size: NA
CDR3 protein: CASAGGGERPYNEQFF
CDR3 DNA: TGTGCCAGCGCAGGGGGGGGCGAACGACCCTACAATGAGCAGTTCTTC

D gene: TRBD1
V gene: TRBV9
J gene: TRBJ1-1
clone size: NA
CDR3 protein: CASSADRGSTEAFF
CDR3 DNA: TGTGCCAGCAGCGCCGACAGGGGATCCACTGAAGCTTTCTTT

D gene: TRBD1
V gene: TRBV10-3
J gene: TRBJ2-1
clone size: NA
CDR3 protein: CATAQGAAYNEQFF
CDR3 DNA: TGTGCCACGGCCCAGGGGGCTGCCTACAATGAGCAGTTCTTC

D gene: TRBD2
V gene: TRBV27
J gene: TRBJ2-5
clone size: NA
CDR3 protein: CASSSTGSSGGAQETQYF
CDR3 DNA: TGTGCCAGCAGTTCGACCGGGTCCAGCGGGGGAGCCCAAGAGACCCAGTACTTC

D gene: NA
V gene: TRBV28
J gene: TRBJ2-2
clone size: many
CDR3 protein: CASRLRQEENTGELFF
CDR3 DNA: TGTGCCAGCAGACTCCGACAGGAAGAGAACACCGGGGAGCTGTTTTTT

D gene: NA
V gene: TRBV7-9
J gene: TRBJ1-5
clone size: many
CDR3 protein: CASSFSARGSNQPQHF
CDR3 DNA: TGTGCCAGCAGCTTTTCTGCGCGGGGTAGCAATCAGCCCCAGCATTTT

D gene: NA
V gene: TRBV12-3/TRBV12-4
J gene: TRBJ1-1
clone size: many
CDR3 protein: CASSLLASSTEAFF
CDR3 DNA: TGTGCCAGCAGTTTGTTGGCTAGCTCCACTGAAGCTTTCTTT

D gene: NA
V gene: TRBV25-1
J gene: TRBJ1-1
clone size: many
CDR3 protein: CASSDGTRNTEAFF
CDR3 DNA: TGTGCCAGCAGTGATGGCACTCGGAACACTGAAGCTTTCTTT

D gene: NA
V gene: TRBV20-1
J gene: TRBJ2-1
clone size: few
CDR3 protein: CSAGSGPPNNEQFF
CDR3 DNA: TGCAGTGCTGGGAGCGGACCACCCAACAATGAGCAGTTCTTC

D gene: NA
V gene: TRBV11-1
J gene: TRBJ1-2
clone size: many
CDR3 protein: CASTQRGRYGYTF
CDR3 DNA: TGTGCCAGCACCCAAAGGGGAAGATATGGCTACACCTTC

D gene: TRBD2
V gene: TRBV5-1
J gene: TRBJ2-1
clone size: many
CDR3 protein: CASSLGLAGYNEQFF
CDR3 DNA: TGCGCCAGCAGCTTGGGACTAGCGGGATACAATGAGCAGTTCTTC

D gene: NA
V gene: TRBV5-4
J gene: TRBJ2-1
clone size: many
CDR3 protein: CASSAGTLENELF
CDR3 DNA: TGTGCCAGCAGCGCCGGCACATTAGAGAATGAGCTCTTC

D gene: NA
V gene: TRBV7-2
J gene: TRBJ2-5
clone size: NA
CDR3 protein: CASSLSLNSQETQYF
CDR3 DNA: TGTGCCAGCAGCTTAAGTCTCAACTCGCAAGAGACCCAGTACTTC

D gene: NA
V gene: TRBV3-1
J gene: TRBJ2-2
clone size: few
CDR3 protein: CASSQDGLDTGELFF
CDR3 DNA: TGTGCCAGCAGCCAAGACGGACTCGACACCGGGGAGCTGTTTTTT